This TCR beta chain comes out of a study of T cell changes during pregnancy in multiple sclerosis. V trimming: 3 bases; J trimming: 2 bases; junction bases outside the gene matches: 8. Germline values: CDR1 SQVTM, CDR2 ANQGSEA. The CDR3 length is 16 residues. Profiling relied on immunoSEQ multiplex PCR, and the TCRdb table lists in-frame clones only, not all of them. The sample has under 70,000 clones, approximately 91% seen once; the top ten hold 1% to 1.5%. Material: peripheral blood, obtained in the second trimester of pregnancy. The TCR was taken from a female donor with multiple sclerosis, enrolled in a pregnancy study. The V and J genes are TRBV29-1 and TRBJ2-3; 10 bases agree with TRBD1. Written as DNA, the CDR3 is TGCAGCGTTGACCGGCCTGGGACAGGGGCCACAGATACGCAGTATTTT. This encodes CSVDRPGTGATDTQYF.